What follows describes a single TCR beta chain. This clonotype was seen repeatedly, ten times or more. Its recognized antigen is unknown. The sample holds no much larger clone one base away, and base qualities are not on file. This sample is part of a study of T cell repertoires in cytomegalovirus infection (dated by TCRdb to the late 2010s). Looking at the study overall: Donor HLA type was relevant to the analysis, because carriage of CMV infection together with the matching HLA type was indicated by public TCR beta signatures.

CDR1 and CDR2 were assigned from the germline V gene as MDHEN and SYDVKM. Including cysteine and phenylalanine, the CDR3 has 15 amino acids. This entry keeps only the CDR3 DNA: 45 bases, framed from base 1. The germline ends are 17 bases apart after V is trimmed by 5 bases and J by 6 bases. Sequencing was carried out with an Illumina HiSeq 1500. TCRdb took the public reads, trimmed them with fastp at Q25, ran MiXCR for clone calling and kept in-frame beta chains. Rows matching on CDR3 protein sequence are summarized as one entry with the most common DNA and genes. The table for this sample lists 250,000 or so distinct CDR3 sequences; approximately 10% of them were counted only once. Of the sample, about 16% is held by the ten largest clones. Summary of the overall study and its limitations: The ex vivo response was dominated by HLA-C-restricted CMV-specific TCR beta clonotypes, and the single most frequent clonotype in two of eight donors was supplied by these HLA-C-restricted clonotypes. In both this cohort and an independent cohort of 352 donors, the cumulative frequency of public TCR beta family members distinguished carriers of CMV infection plus the relevant HLA type.

The sample comprised PBMCs. This clonotype was obtained from a human donor in good health (CMV status not recorded). Some clones in this sample may be carry-over from other donors' samples. The chain was built from TRBV28 and TRBJ1-5, with the D gene uncertain. The CDR3 is CASSLSGPPGQPQHF. The nucleotides are TGTGCCAGCAGTCTGAGCGGCCCGCCCGGTCAGCCCCAGCATTTT.